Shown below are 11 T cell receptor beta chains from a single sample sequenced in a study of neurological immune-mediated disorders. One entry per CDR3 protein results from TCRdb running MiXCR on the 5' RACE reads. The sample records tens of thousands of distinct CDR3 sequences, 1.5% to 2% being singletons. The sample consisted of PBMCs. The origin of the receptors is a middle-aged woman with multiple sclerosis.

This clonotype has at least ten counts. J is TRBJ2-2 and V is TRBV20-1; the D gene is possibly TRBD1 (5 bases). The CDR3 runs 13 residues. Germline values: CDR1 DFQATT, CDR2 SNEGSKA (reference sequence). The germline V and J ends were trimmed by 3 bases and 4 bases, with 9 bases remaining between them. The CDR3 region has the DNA TGCAGTGCTAGGGGGCGCGGCACCGGGGAGCTGTTTTTT. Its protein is CSARGRGTGELFF.

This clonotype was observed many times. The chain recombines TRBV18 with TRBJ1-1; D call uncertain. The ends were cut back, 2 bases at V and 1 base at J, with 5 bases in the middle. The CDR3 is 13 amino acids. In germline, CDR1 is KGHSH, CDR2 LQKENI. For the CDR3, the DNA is TGTGCCAGCTCACCAGCGGGGAACACTGAAGCTTTCTTT. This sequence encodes CASSPAGNTEAFF.

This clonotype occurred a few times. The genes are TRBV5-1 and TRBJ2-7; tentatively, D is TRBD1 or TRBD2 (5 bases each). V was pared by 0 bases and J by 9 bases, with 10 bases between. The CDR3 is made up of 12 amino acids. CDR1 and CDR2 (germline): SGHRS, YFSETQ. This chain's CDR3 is CASSLELGVQYF. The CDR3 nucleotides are TGCGCCAGCAGCTTGGAGCTGGGGGTGCAGTACTTC.

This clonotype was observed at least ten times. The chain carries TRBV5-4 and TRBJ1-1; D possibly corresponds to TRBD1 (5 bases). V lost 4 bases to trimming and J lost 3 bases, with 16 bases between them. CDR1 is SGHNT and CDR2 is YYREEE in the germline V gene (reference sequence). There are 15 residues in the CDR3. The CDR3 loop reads CASSRPMGEDTEAFF. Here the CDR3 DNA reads TGTGCCAGCAGCAGACCGATGGGGGAGGACACTGAAGCTTTCTTT.

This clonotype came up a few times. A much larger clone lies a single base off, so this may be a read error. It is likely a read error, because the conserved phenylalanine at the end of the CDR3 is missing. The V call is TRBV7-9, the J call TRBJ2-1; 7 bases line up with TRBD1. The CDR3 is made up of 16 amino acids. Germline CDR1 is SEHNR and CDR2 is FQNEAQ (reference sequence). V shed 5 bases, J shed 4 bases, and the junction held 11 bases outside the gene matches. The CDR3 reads CASSKQGPWGYNEQFC. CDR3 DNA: TGTGCCAGCAGCAAACAGGGGCCTTGGGGATACAATGAGCAGTTCTGC.

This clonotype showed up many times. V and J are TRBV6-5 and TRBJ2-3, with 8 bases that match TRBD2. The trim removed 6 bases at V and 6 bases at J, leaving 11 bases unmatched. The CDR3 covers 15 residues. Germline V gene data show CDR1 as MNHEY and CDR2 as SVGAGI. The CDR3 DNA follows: TGTGCCAGCAGAACGACTTTGCGGGGGGAGGATACGCAGTATTTT. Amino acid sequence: CASRTTLRGEDTQYF.

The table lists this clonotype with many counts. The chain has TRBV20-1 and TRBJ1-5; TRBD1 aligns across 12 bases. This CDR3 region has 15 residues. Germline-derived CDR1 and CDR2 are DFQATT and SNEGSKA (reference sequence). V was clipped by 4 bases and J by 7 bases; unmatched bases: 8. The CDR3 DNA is TGCAGTGCTATTGGCGGGACAGGGGGCAGGCAGCCCCAGCATTTT. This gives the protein CSAIGGTGGRQPQHF.

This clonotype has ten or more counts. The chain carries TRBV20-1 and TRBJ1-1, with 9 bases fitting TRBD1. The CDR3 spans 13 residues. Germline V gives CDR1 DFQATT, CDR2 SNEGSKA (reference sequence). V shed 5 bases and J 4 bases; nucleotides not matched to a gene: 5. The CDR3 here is CSAVDRGTTEAFF. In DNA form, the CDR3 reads TGCAGTGCTGTTGACAGGGGGACCACTGAAGCTTTCTTT.

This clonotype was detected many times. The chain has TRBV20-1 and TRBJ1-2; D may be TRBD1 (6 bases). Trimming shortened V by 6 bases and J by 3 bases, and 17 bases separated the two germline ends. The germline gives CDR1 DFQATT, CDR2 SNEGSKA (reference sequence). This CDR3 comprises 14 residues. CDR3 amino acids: CSAISGAVDYGYTF. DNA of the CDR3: TGCAGTGCCATTTCAGGGGCGGTGGACTATGGCTACACCTTC.

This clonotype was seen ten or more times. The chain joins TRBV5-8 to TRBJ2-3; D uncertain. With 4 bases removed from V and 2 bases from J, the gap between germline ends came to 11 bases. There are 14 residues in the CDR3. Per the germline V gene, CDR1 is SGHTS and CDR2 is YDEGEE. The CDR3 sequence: CASSPSRATDTQYF. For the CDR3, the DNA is TGTGCCAGCAGCCCCTCCCGGGCCACAGATACGCAGTATTTT.

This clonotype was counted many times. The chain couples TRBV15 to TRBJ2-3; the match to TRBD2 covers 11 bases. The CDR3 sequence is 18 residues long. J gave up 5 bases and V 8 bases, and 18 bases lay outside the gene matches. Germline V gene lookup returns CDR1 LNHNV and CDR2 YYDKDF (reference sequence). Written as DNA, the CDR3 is TGTGCCACCCGGGCGCCCTTTAGCGGGGGGGCCAATAGAGATACGCAGTATTTT. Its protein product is CATRAPFSGGANRDTQYF.